The next 23 T cell receptor beta chains were all read from a single sample in a study of blood T cell repertoires in COVID-19. Measured with immunoSEQ multiplex PCR; TCRdb has only the in-frame clones, and not every one. The sample lists about 140,000 clones, more than 60% occurring once. Sequencing was performed on peripheral blood. These receptors were taken from a man aged 45-65 years with acute or convalescent COVID-19.

The chain is built from TRBV6-4 and TRBJ1-2; 7 bases are shared with TRBD1. CDR3 size: 14 residues. Germline CDR1 and CDR2: MRHNA and SNTAGT. Unmatched junction bases numbered 3, after V lost 0 bases and J lost 5 bases. CDR3 amino acids: CASSDSNRGYGYTF. As DNA, the CDR3 is TGTGCCAGCAGTGACTCGAACAGGGGATATGGCTACACCTTC.

This chain uses TRBV29-1 with TRBJ2-2; no firm D call. The germline CDR1 and CDR2 sequences are SQVTM and ANQGSEA. The CDR3 runs to 13 residues. V was pared by 0 bases and J by 5 bases, with 7 bases between. Here the CDR3 DNA reads TGCAGCGTTGAAGATCACGGTACCGGGGAGCTGTTTTTT. It codes for CSVEDHGTGELFF.

This clone appeared a few times. This rearrangement joins TRBV2 to TRBJ1-1; 8 bases are a match to TRBD1. Unmatched junction bases numbered 7, after V lost 5 bases and J lost 2 bases. Germline V gives CDR1 SNHLY, CDR2 FYNNEI. The CDR3 has 15 residues. This CDR3 reads CASSSTGAVNTEAFF. The CDR3 DNA is TGTGCCAGCAGTTCGACAGGGGCGGTAAACACTGAAGCTTTCTTT. Full variable domain (rest looked up from reference TRBV2 and TRBJ1-1): EPEVTQTPSHQVTQMGQEVILRCVPISNHLYFYWYRQILGQKVEFLVSFYNNEISEKSEIFDDQFSVERPDGSNFTLKIRSTKLEDSAMYFCASSSTGAVNTEAFFGQGTRLTVV.

The chain joins TRBV3-1 (or the pseudogene TRBV3-2) to TRBJ2-1; perhaps TRBD2 as D (5 bases). CDR3 size: 14 residues. The ends were cut back, 0 bases at V and 8 bases at J, with 11 bases in the middle. Germline values: CDR1 LGHDT, CDR2 YNNKEL (reference sequence). The CDR3 region has the DNA TGTGCCAGCAGCCAAGATTTTAGAGCGGATGAGCAGTTCTTC. Protein sequence: CASSQDFRADEQFF.

This clone was recorded once. The V call is TRBV5-6, the J call TRBJ1-1; 7 bases are shared with TRBD1. CDR1 is SGHDT and CDR2 is YYEEEE in the germline V gene. The V segment lost 3 bases and the J segment 5 bases; nucleotides outside the gene matches: 10. The CDR3 contains 15 residues. DNA of the CDR3: TGTGCCAGCAGCTCGCTAAACAGGGGAGGAACTGAAGCTTTCTTT. It specifies CASSSLNRGGTEAFF.

The CDR3 is CASSQGRAGTIQYF. In nucleotides, the CDR3 is TGTGCCAGCAGCCAAGGCAGGGCAGGTACCATTCAGTACTTC. The rearrangement uses TRBV3-1 (or the pseudogene TRBV3-2) and TRBJ2-4; D possibly corresponds to TRBD1 (5 bases). Germline V gene data show CDR1 as LGHDT and CDR2 as YNNKEL (reference sequence). The CDR3 totals 14 residues. V lost 1 base and J 9 bases, leaving 13 bases between the germline ends.

In its sample, this clone was seen a few times. The J gene is TRBJ1-2, the V gene TRBV10-2, with D maybe TRBD1 (5 bases). Germline V gives CDR1 WSHSY, CDR2 SAAADI. The length of the CDR3 is 16 residues. Trimming cost V 0 bases and J 8 bases, with 19 bases left between them. The CDR3 DNA reads as TGCGCCAGCAGTGAGTCCGGGAGACAGCAAGGGGTAGGCTACACCTTC. Translation: CASSESGRQQGVGYTF.

In DNA, the CDR3 is TGTGCCAGCAGCTACCAGGGAAGGACTGAAGCTTTCTTT. Translation gives CASSYQGRTEAFF. The genes are TRBV11-1 and TRBJ1-1, with D tentatively TRBD1 (5 bases). V was pared by 4 bases and J by 5 bases, with 11 bases between. Germline V gives CDR1 SGHAT, CDR2 FQDESV (reference sequence). This CDR3 has 13 amino acids.

This sequence joins TRBV2 and TRBJ2-7; a weak D match, TRBD1 (6 bases). The germline V gene has CDR1 SNHLY and CDR2 FYNNEI. The V end lost 6 bases, the J end lost 0 bases, and 12 bases lay between the germline ends. The CDR3 is made up of 14 amino acids. For the CDR3, the DNA is TGTGCCAGCAGCGCAACAGGGAGCTCCTACGAGCAGTACGTC. It encodes CASSATGSSYEQYV.

This sequence joins TRBV19 and TRBJ1-5; D remains ambiguous. The V and J ends lost 9 bases and 6 bases respectively, with 21 bases between them. Looked up from germline, CDR1 is LNHDA and CDR2 is SQIVND (reference sequence). The CDR3 spans 15 residues. The CDR3 sequence: CASSVTVTSGQPQHF. The CDR3 DNA follows: TGTGCCAGCTCCGTGACGGTCACCAGCGGTCAGCCCCAGCATTTT.

The J gene is TRBJ1-6, the V gene TRBV3-1 (or the pseudogene TRBV3-2); 7 nucleotides agree with TRBD1. Germline CDR1 is LGHDT and CDR2 is YNNKEL (reference sequence). The V gene end was trimmed by 1 base and the J gene end by 8 bases; junction bases not matched to a gene: 5. This CDR3 has 15 residues. CDR3 nucleotides: TGTGCCAGCAGCCAAGCACAGGGGTCTGATTCACCCCTCCACTTT. Protein sequence: CASSQAQGSDSPLHF.

The chain recombines TRBV9 with TRBJ1-3; a weak D match, TRBD1 (6 bases). The germline V gene encodes CDR1 SGDLS and CDR2 YYNGEE. V gave up 0 bases and J gave up 4 bases, with 11 bases separating them. This CDR3 comprises 15 residues. CDR3 bases: TGTGCCAGCAGCGTAGCTTCGGGGGGCGGAAACACCATATATTTT. Its protein is CASSVASGGGNTIYF.

The J gene is TRBJ2-6, the V gene TRBV5-1; 8 bases agree with TRBD1. Germline V lookup: CDR1 SGHRS, CDR2 YFSETQ. CDR3 length equals 17 residues. J was trimmed by 1 base and V by 1 base; bases with no gene match: 4. The CDR3, as DNA: TGCGCCAGCAGCTTGAACAGGGGGGATTCTGGGGCCAACGTCCTGACTTTC. This sequence encodes CASSLNRGDSGANVLTF.

The chain joins TRBV9 to TRBJ2-1; 7 bases line up with TRBD2. Germline V CDR1 and CDR2: SGDLS, YYNGEE. There are 15 residues in the CDR3. Germline trimming cut 4 bases from V and 0 bases from J; bases unmatched to any gene: 4. The CDR3 nucleotides read TGTGCCAGCAGCCCCCGGACTAGCTCCTACAATGAGCAGTTCTTC. Residues: CASSPRTSSYNEQFF.

This sequence joins TRBV5-1 and TRBJ2-3, with 11 positions matching TRBD2. With V trimmed by 7 bases and J by 3 bases, 10 bases remained unmatched. This CDR3 contains 16 residues. Germline CDR1 and CDR2: SGHRS and YFSETQ. CDR3 residues: CASSIFSGGETDTQYF. The DNA of the CDR3 is TGCGCCAGCTCTATCTTTAGCGGGGGGGAAACAGATACGCAGTATTTT.

The chain is built from TRBV14 and TRBJ2-3, with D uncertain. V lost 5 bases to trimming and J lost 0 bases, with 9 bases between them. This CDR3 has 14 amino acids. CDR1 and CDR2 from the germline V gene are SGHDN and FVKESK. The DNA for the CDR3 is TGTGCCAGCAGCACACTCAGGAGCACAGATACGCAGTATTTT. It encodes CASSTLRSTDTQYF.

The rearrangement uses TRBV30 and TRBJ1-1; TRBD1 might be the D (5 bases). The CDR3 has 14 amino acids. The V gene lost 0 bases and the J gene lost 5 bases, with 13 bases spanning the gap. Germline-derived CDR1 and CDR2 are GTSNPN and SVGIG (reference sequence). CDR3 DNA sequence: TGTGCCTGGAGTGTACGGGGGTCGTGGACTGAAGCTTTCTTT. The encoded protein is CAWSVRGSWTEAFF.

The chain uses TRBV29-1 and TRBJ2-7; the match to TRBD1 covers 7 bases. CDR3 length: 13 amino acids. With V trimmed by 1 base and J by 6 bases, 6 bases remained unmatched. Germline V CDR1 and CDR2: SQVTM, ANQGSEA. The CDR3, as DNA: TGCAGCGTTGAAGTAGAAACAGGGGTCGAGCAGTACTTC. It translates to CSVEVETGVEQYF.

The chain carries TRBV3-1 (or the pseudogene TRBV3-2) and TRBJ2-2; tentative D call: TRBD2 (5 bases). CDR3 size: 14 residues. Trimming stripped 4 bases from V and 7 bases from J, with 13 bases between. CDR1 is LGHDT, CDR2 YNNKEL, per germline (reference sequence). This CDR3 is CASSLGIEGGELFF. The DNA for the CDR3 is TGTGCCAGCAGCCTGGGGATCGAGGGCGGGGAGCTGTTTTTT.

This chain links TRBV5-1 with TRBJ2-7; D is possibly TRBD2 (6 bases). The V gene's germline CDR1 is SGHRS and CDR2 YFSETQ. The CDR3 runs 15 residues. V lost 6 bases and J lost 2, with 18 bases in between. CDR3: CASTGGAGTAYEQYF. The DNA for the CDR3 is TGCGCCAGCACAGGAGGGGCAGGGACTGCCTACGAGCAGTACTTC.

This clone was seen once. The rearrangement uses TRBV15 and TRBJ1-2; possible D gene TRBD1, 5 bases. The CDR3 totals 13 residues. Trimming left V 3 bases short and J 7 bases short, with 12 bases between. From germline, CDR1 is LNHNV and CDR2 YYDKDF (reference sequence). CDR3 amino acids: CATSSDRGSGYTF. The DNA of the CDR3 is TGTGCCACCAGCAGTGACAGAGGTTCTGGCTACACCTTC.

The chain carries TRBV28 and TRBJ1-1; 9 nucleotides line up with TRBD1. Germline V gene data show CDR1 as MDHEN and CDR2 as SYDVKM. With V trimmed by 4 bases and J by 3 bases, 6 bases remained unmatched. This CDR3 is 15 amino acids long. The CDR3 loop is CASSYTGGAYTEAFF. CDR3 bases: TGTGCCAGCAGTTATACAGGGGGCGCGTACACTGAAGCTTTCTTT.

The chain recombines TRBV4-1 with TRBJ1-2; TRBD1 is a possible D gene (6 bases). V dropped 1 base and J dropped 0 bases, with 9 bases sitting between them. CDR1 is MGHRA, CDR2 YSYEKL, per germline. This CDR3 is built from 15 residues. CDR3 residues: CASSQGDKANYGYTF. CDR3 coding DNA: TGCGCCAGCAGCCAAGGGGACAAAGCTAACTATGGCTACACCTTC.